A single sample gave rise to the 28 T cell receptor beta chains below, sequenced in a study of shared clonotypes between healthy human individuals. Produced via immunoSEQ multiplex PCR; TCRdb's table is partial and in-frame only. The table has some 1 million clones, about 80% seen once. The specimen was memory CD4+ T cells sorted from blood. As to subset: CD45RA-negative fraction. The receptors were gathered from a man aged 18 to 30 in good health.

The chain links TRBV2 to TRBJ1-4, with D possibly matching TRBD1 (5 bases). Germline V gives CDR1 SNHLY, CDR2 FYNNEI. V lost 2 bases, J lost 4 bases, and 8 bases lay in between. CDR3 length: 14 amino acids. CDR3 in amino acids: CASSEQGNNEKLFF. CDR3 DNA: TGTGCCAGCAGTGAACAGGGAAATAATGAAAAACTGTTTTTT.

This clone appeared a single time. J is TRBJ2-7 and V is TRBV30; 12 nucleotides match TRBD2. This CDR3 spans 12 amino acids. The ends lost 8 bases at V and 6 bases at J; junction bases unmatched: 5. The germline V gene encodes CDR1 GTSNPN and CDR2 SVGIG (reference sequence). The CDR3 DNA follows: TGTGCCGTGACTAGCGGGGGCCCCGAGCAGTACTTC. Encoded protein: CAVTSGGPEQYF.

The rearrangement uses TRBV28 and TRBJ1-2, with D perhaps matching TRBD1 (6 bases). The CDR3 loop spans 12 amino acids. Trimming pared 11 bases from V and 4 bases from J, leaving 14 bases between. CDR1 and CDR2 from the germline V gene are MDHEN and SYDVKM. The CDR3 reads CASGQTSYGYTF. CDR3 DNA: TGTGCCTCTGGACAGACCTCCTATGGCTACACCTTC.

This clone was seen more than once but under ten times. The chain is built from TRBV30 and TRBJ1-1; tentatively, D is TRBD1 (5 bases). Trimming took off 4 bases at V and 4 bases at J, with 16 bases between the two ends. This CDR3 region has 14 residues. Germline V CDR1 and CDR2: GTSNPN, SVGIG (reference sequence). The CDR3 DNA follows: TGTGCCTGGAATGCAGGGTCGAAGTCCACTGAAGCTTTCTTT. Translating it yields CAWNAGSKSTEAFF.

The rearrangement joins TRBV6-5 to TRBJ1-5; no firm D call. Trimming shortened V by 6 bases and J by 0 bases, and 9 bases separated the two germline ends. The CDR3 totals 14 residues. Germline V gene lookup returns CDR1 MNHEY and CDR2 SVGAGI. CDR3 sequence (DNA): TGTGCCAGCAGCCGTTCCAATAGCAATCAGCCCCAGCATTTT. As protein: CASSRSNSNQPQHF.

The J gene is TRBJ2-3, the V gene TRBV6-1, with D possibly matching TRBD2 (5 bases). In germline, CDR1 is MNHNS, CDR2 SASEGT. V lost 3 bases, J lost 0 bases, and 13 bases lay in between. This CDR3 has 16 residues. CDR3 residues: CASSDGGGPSTDTQYF. CDR3 coding DNA: TGTGCCAGCAGTGACGGCGGAGGACCTAGCACAGATACGCAGTATTTT.

The chain has TRBV19 and TRBJ2-2; 7 nucleotides line up with TRBD2. V shed 2 bases and J 1 base; nucleotides not matched to a gene: 4. The CDR3 runs to 16 residues. CDR1 is LNHDA, CDR2 SQIVND, per germline (reference sequence). The CDR3 here is CASSISLAVNTGELFF. The CDR3 bases are TGTGCCAGTAGTATAAGTCTAGCGGTGAACACCGGGGAGCTGTTTTTT.

This chain connects TRBV7-6 to TRBJ1-1; the D gene is possibly TRBD1 (6 bases). The V end was cut by 4 bases, the J end by 3 bases, with 9 bases between. The CDR3 extends over 13 amino acids. Germline V lookup: CDR1 SGHVS, CDR2 FNYEAQ. CDR3 protein: CASSSYRDTEAFF. CDR3 DNA sequence: TGTGCCAGCAGCTCCTACAGGGACACTGAAGCTTTCTTT.

This clone was detected a few times. The rearrangement links TRBV19 to TRBJ1-2; tentatively, D is TRBD1 (5 bases). The V gene's germline CDR1 is LNHDA and CDR2 SQIVND (reference sequence). V was trimmed by 5 bases and J by 2 bases, leaving 12 bases between them. This CDR3 is 14 amino acids long. CDR3 region: CASSPREGNYGYTF. The DNA for the CDR3 is TGTGCCAGTAGTCCCAGGGAGGGGAACTATGGCTACACCTTC.

As regards this clone: This sample includes further DNA sequences coding for the same CDR3. V is TRBV5-6 and J is TRBJ1-1, with 7 bases aligning to TRBD1. V shed 4 bases, J shed 2 bases, and the junction held 5 bases outside the gene matches. The CDR3 length is 14 residues. CDR1 is SGHDT and CDR2 is YYEEEE in the germline V gene. CDR3 in amino acids: CASSGRQGNTEAFF. Here the CDR3 DNA reads TGTGCCAGCAGCGGGAGACAGGGAAACACTGAAGCTTTCTTT. The full variable domain, rest sourced from reference TRBV5-6 and TRBJ1-1, is DAGVTQSPTHLIKTRGQQVTLRCSPKSGHDTVSWYQQALGQGPQFIFQYYEEEERQRGNFPDRFSGHQFPNYSSELNVNALLLGDSALYLCASSGRQGNTEAFFGQGTRLTVV.

V is TRBV2 and J is TRBJ2-4; no clear D gene. The CDR3 is 16 amino acids. The V gene's germline CDR1 is SNHLY and CDR2 FYNNEI. The V gene lost 6 bases and the J gene lost 0 bases, with 15 bases spanning the gap. The CDR3 reads CASSGSHTLAKNIQYF. The CDR3 DNA reads as TGTGCCAGCAGCGGTTCACACACCCTAGCCAAAAACATTCAGTACTTC.

Remarks on this clone: Other DNA sequences of this sample code for an identical CDR3. J is TRBJ1-3 and V is TRBV5-1, with D hard to call. Between the trimmed V and J ends, which lost 1 base and 0 bases, there was a span of 8 bases. Per germline, CDR1 SGHRS and CDR2 YFSETQ. This CDR3 is 15 amino acids long. DNA of the CDR3: TGCGCCAGCAGCTTGATGGGCAGCTCTGGAAACACCATATATTTT. Amino acid sequence: CASSLMGSSGNTIYF. Using reference TRBV5-1 and TRBJ1-3 for the parts outside the CDR3, the full variable domain is KAGVTQTPRYLIKTRGQQVTLSCSPISGHRSVSWYQQTPGQGLQFLFEYFSETQRNKGNFPGRFSGRQFSNSRSEMNVSTLELGDSALYLCASSLMGSSGNTIYFGEGSWLTVV.

The chain couples TRBV4-1 to TRBJ2-3; 13 positions agree with TRBD2. The CDR3 length is 16 residues. CDR1 and CDR2 from the germline V gene are MGHRA and YSYEKL. V shed 6 bases, J shed 5 bases, and the junction held 8 bases outside the gene matches. The CDR3 DNA is TGCGCCAGCAGTCGACTAGCGGGAGGTGCAGGAGATACGCAGTATTTT. This codes for CASSRLAGGAGDTQYF.

This clone has a handful of counts. The chain uses TRBV7-9 and TRBJ2-7; D gene uncertain. V was shortened by 1 base and J by 2 bases, with 6 bases between the two germline ends. Germline V gene data show CDR1 as SEHNR and CDR2 as FQNEAQ (reference sequence). The CDR3 consists of 13 residues. CDR3 DNA: TGTGCCAGCAGCTTAGAGAGAGCCTACGAGCAGTACTTC. Amino acids: CASSLERAYEQYF.

This clone was detected once. The chain employs TRBV5-4 and TRBJ1-4, with 8 bases aligning to TRBD1. Trimming cost V 3 bases and J 3 bases; bases outside gene matches: 7. CDR1 SGHNT and CDR2 YYREEE come from the germline V gene (reference sequence). The CDR3 sequence is 16 residues long. CDR3: CASSSGQGGANEKLFF. The CDR3 nucleotides read TGTGCCAGCAGCTCCGGACAGGGTGGAGCTAATGAAAAACTGTTTTTT.

This sequence joins TRBV19 and TRBJ1-2; 7 bases fit TRBD1. The CDR3 contains 15 residues. The V gene end was trimmed by 5 bases and the J gene end by 4 bases; junction bases not matched to a gene: 10. From germline, CDR1 is LNHDA and CDR2 SQIVND (reference sequence). The CDR3 DNA is TGTGCCAGTAGTCCCGGACAGGAACGAGCCTATGGCTACACCTTC. It is translated as CASSPGQERAYGYTF.

This chain joins TRBV28 and TRBJ2-5, with D perhaps TRBD2 (5 bases). Trimming took 8 bases from V and 4 from J, leaving 11 bases between them. Per the germline V gene, CDR1 is MDHEN and CDR2 is SYDVKM. The CDR3 has 12 amino acids. The CDR3, as DNA: TGTGCCAGCTTCCGGGGTTCAGAGACCCAGTACTTC. Its protein is CASFRGSETQYF.

The rearrangement joins TRBV6-1 to TRBJ2-7; 11 positions match TRBD1. The CDR3 is 13 residues long. The germline gives CDR1 MNHNS, CDR2 SASEGT. V gave up 6 bases and J gave up 7 bases; unmatched junction bases: 5. The CDR3 loop is CASRGQGVREQYF. The CDR3 DNA follows: TGTGCCAGCAGGGGACAGGGGGTGCGGGAGCAGTACTTC.

J is TRBJ2-2 and V is TRBV25-1; D unresolved. Trimming shortened V by 4 bases and J by 5 bases, and 11 bases separated the two germline ends. This CDR3 has 14 amino acids. Germline V gene data show CDR1 as MGHDK and CDR2 as SYGVNS. The CDR3, as DNA: TGTGCCAGCAGTGGGGGTCCTACGACCGGGGAGCTGTTTTTT. This encodes CASSGGPTTGELFF.

In this sample, this clone turned up many times. This sequence joins TRBV4-1 and TRBJ2-1; D unclear. Germline CDR1 reads MGHRA; CDR2 reads YSYEKL. CDR3 length equals 14 residues. The V and J ends lost 4 bases and 2 bases respectively, with 9 bases between them. CDR3 DNA sequence: TGCGCCAGCAGCCCCGTAGATGCCTACAATGAGCAGTTCTTC. This encodes CASSPVDAYNEQFF.

The genes are TRBV18 and TRBJ1-6; 9 bases agree with TRBD1. The J segment lost 10 bases and the V segment lost 3 bases, leaving 7 bases of the junction unmatched. The CDR3 has 15 residues. CDR1 is KGHSH, CDR2 LQKENI, per germline. Written as DNA, the CDR3 is TGTGCCAGCTCACCCTTGGGACAGGGAGAATCACCCCTCCACTTT. This encodes CASSPLGQGESPLHF.

The V and J genes are TRBV5-6 and TRBJ2-7; the D is unclear. Trimming removed 4 bases at V and 3 bases at J, with 8 bases between. Per the germline V gene, CDR1 is SGHDT and CDR2 is YYEEEE. This CDR3 has 12 residues. This CDR3 reads CASSLRHYEQYF. In DNA form, the CDR3 reads TGTGCCAGCAGCCTCCGACACTACGAGCAGTACTTC.

The chain joins TRBV5-1 to TRBJ1-2; maybe TRBD1 (5 bases). The V gene's germline CDR1 is SGHRS and CDR2 YFSETQ. The CDR3 totals 12 residues. The V and J ends lost 2 bases and 6 bases respectively, with 8 bases between them. For the CDR3, the DNA is TGCGCCAGCAGCTTCAGCAGGGATGGCTACACCTTC. Translated: CASSFSRDGYTF.

The V call is TRBV5-8, the J call TRBJ1-2, with 7 positions matching TRBD1. This CDR3 has 14 amino acids. Per germline, CDR1 SGHTS and CDR2 YDEGEE. After removal of 1 base from V and 5 bases from J, the junction contained 5 bases not matched to a gene. The CDR3 DNA is TGTGCCAGCAGCTTGTCACAGGGGCCTTATGGCTACACCTTC. This translates into CASSLSQGPYGYTF.

The chain recombines TRBV6-6 with TRBJ1-6; 9 bases map to TRBD1. The length of the CDR3 is 13 residues. After removal of 5 bases from V and 10 bases from J, the junction contained 3 bases not matched to a gene. Germline-derived CDR1 and CDR2 are MNHNY and SVGAGI (reference sequence). The CDR3 sequence is CASSQTGGSPLHF. The CDR3 DNA is TGTGCCAGCAGTCAGACAGGGGGGTCACCCCTCCACTTT.

Of note for this clone: Other DNA sequences in the same sample also yield this CDR3. The rearrangement links TRBV7-9 to TRBJ1-1; the D gene is possibly TRBD1 (5 bases). V was pared by 5 bases and J by 8 bases, with 12 bases between. Germline-derived CDR1 and CDR2 are SEHNR and FQNEAQ (reference sequence). This CDR3 is built from 12 residues. CDR3 nucleotide sequence: TGTGCCAGCAGCCGCGGGACCCCAGAAGCTTTCTTT. Amino acids: CASSRGTPEAFF.

A remark on this clone: At one boundary the junction diverges from the germline segment, which might be a read error. V and J are TRBV6-5 and TRBJ2-2; TRBD1 matches 8 bases. This CDR3 contains 14 residues. Germline CDR1 reads MNHEY; CDR2 reads SVGAGI. The CDR3 spells CASSWDRNPGELFF. The CDR3 region has the DNA TGTGCCAGCAGTTGGGACAGGAACCCCGGGGAGCTGTTTTTT.

This chain connects TRBV5-1 to TRBJ2-7; 10 bases fit TRBD2. CDR3 length: 17 amino acids. Trimming took 4 bases from V and 2 from J; bases not matched to a gene: 12. Germline V gene lookup returns CDR1 SGHRS and CDR2 YFSETQ. CDR3 DNA: TGCGCCAGCAGCCCGAACAGGGCTAGCGGGGGCGCCTACGAGCAGTACTTC. Translated, it gives CASSPNRASGGAYEQYF.